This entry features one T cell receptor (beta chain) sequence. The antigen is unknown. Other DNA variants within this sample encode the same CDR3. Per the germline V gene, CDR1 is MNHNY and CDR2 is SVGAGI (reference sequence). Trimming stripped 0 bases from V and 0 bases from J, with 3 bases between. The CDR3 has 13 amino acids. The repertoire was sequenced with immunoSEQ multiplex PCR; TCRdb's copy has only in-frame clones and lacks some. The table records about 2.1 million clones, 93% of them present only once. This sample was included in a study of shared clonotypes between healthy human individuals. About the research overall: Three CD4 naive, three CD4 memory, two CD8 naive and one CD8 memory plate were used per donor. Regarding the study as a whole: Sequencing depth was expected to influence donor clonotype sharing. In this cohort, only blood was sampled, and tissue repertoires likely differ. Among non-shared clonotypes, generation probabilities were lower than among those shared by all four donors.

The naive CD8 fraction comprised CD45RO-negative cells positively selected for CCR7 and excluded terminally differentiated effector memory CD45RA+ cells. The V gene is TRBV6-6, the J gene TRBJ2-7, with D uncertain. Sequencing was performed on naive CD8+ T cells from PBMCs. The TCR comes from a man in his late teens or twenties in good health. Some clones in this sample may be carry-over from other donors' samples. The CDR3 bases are TGTGCCAGCAGTTACTCGAGCTCCTACGAGCAGTACTTC. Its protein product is CASSYSSSYEQYF.